This TCR beta chain was observed in a study of identical twins. V shed 11 bases and J shed 0 bases, with 13 bases lying between them. The CDR3 is 14 residues long. Germline V gives CDR1 KGHDR, CDR2 SFDVKD. MiXCR was run by TCRdb on the 5' RACE reads, yielding one entry per CDR3 protein. The sample includes 350,000 or so distinct CDR3 sequences, 9% to 10% seen only once; the top ten take roughly 8.9%. There are many counts of this clonotype. The J gene is TRBJ1-5, the V gene TRBV24-1; D may be TRBD1 (5 bases). The receptor comes from a woman aged 45 to 65 in good health. The specimen was naive T cells sorted from blood. The CDR3 sequence: CASLGGASNQPQHF. Here the CDR3 DNA reads TGTGCCAGCCTGGGCGGGGCTAGCAATCAGCCCCAGCATTTT.